The 24 T cell receptor beta chains presented below share a single source sample, sequenced in a study of T cell changes during pregnancy in multiple sclerosis. TCRdb keeps only in-frame clones here, not all; method: immunoSEQ multiplex PCR. Counted here are 100,000 or so clones, about nine tenths occurring once; the ten biggest clones make up 2.5% to 4%. Sequenced material: peripheral blood, taken in the second trimester of pregnancy. The receptor set was obtained from a female donor with multiple sclerosis, enrolled in a pregnancy study.

This clone was seen more than once but under ten times. The chain carries TRBV6-6 and TRBJ2-5; 8 positions agree with TRBD1. The CDR3 has 16 residues. V lost 3 bases, J lost 4 bases, and 10 bases stayed unmatched. Germline V gene sequence: CDR1 MNHNY, CDR2 SVGAGI (reference sequence). This chain's CDR3 is CASSYYLLGTGETQYF. The DNA for the CDR3 is TGTGCCAGCAGTTATTACCTTCTGGGGACAGGAGAGACCCAGTACTTC.

The chain combines TRBV7-8 with TRBJ1-2; D is possibly TRBD1 (5 bases). Germline-derived CDR1 and CDR2 are SGHVS and FQNEAQ. Trimming removed 4 bases at V and 8 bases at J, with 17 bases between. The CDR3 runs to 14 residues. This chain's CDR3 is CASSYDRSTPGYTF. In nucleotides, the CDR3 is TGTGCCAGCAGCTACGACAGATCAACTCCCGGCTACACCTTC.

This chain uses TRBV4-1 with TRBJ1-4; 7 nucleotides line up with TRBD1. CDR3 length: 14 amino acids. The trim removed 4 bases at V and 2 bases at J, leaving 1 base unmatched. Germline V gene sequence: CDR1 MGHRA, CDR2 YSYEKL. Here the CDR3 reads CASSPGQTNEKLFF. CDR3 in DNA: TGCGCCAGCAGCCCGGGACAGACTAATGAAAAACTGTTTTTT.

The chain is built from TRBV9 and TRBJ2-1, with D perhaps TRBD2 (5 bases). Looked up from germline, CDR1 is SGDLS and CDR2 is YYNGEE. V was pared by 3 bases and J by 3 bases, with 7 bases between. This CDR3 spans 13 amino acids. This CDR3 reads CASSESGYNEQFF. In DNA form, the CDR3 reads TGTGCCAGCAGCGAGAGCGGCTACAATGAGCAGTTCTTC.

The rearrangement links TRBV5-4 to TRBJ1-4, with unresolved D. V was shortened by 3 bases and J by 13 bases, with 22 bases between the two germline ends. Germline loops: CDR1 SGHNT, CDR2 YYREEE (reference sequence). The CDR3 sequence is 15 residues long. The CDR3 spells CASSYNPGSGMGLFF. DNA of the CDR3: TGTGCCAGCAGCTATAACCCGGGATCGGGGATGGGACTGTTTTTT.

The rearrangement links TRBV6-6 to TRBJ1-2; weak D call: TRBD1 (5 bases). The ends were cut back, 1 base at V and 8 bases at J, with 11 bases in the middle. The CDR3 extends over 13 amino acids. The germline CDR1 and CDR2 sequences are MNHNY and SVGAGI (reference sequence). CDR3 sequence: CASSYFREGGYTF. The CDR3, as DNA: TGTGCCAGCAGTTACTTCAGGGAAGGAGGCTACACCTTC.

This clone came up a few times. This CDR3 reads CASREGAGNTIYF. CDR3 in DNA: TGTGCCAGCAGAGAGGGTGCTGGAAACACCATATATTTT. The chain combines TRBV2 with TRBJ1-3; D remains ambiguous. This CDR3 has 13 residues. V lost 6 bases and J 2 bases, leaving 8 bases between the germline ends. Germline V gene lookup returns CDR1 SNHLY and CDR2 FYNNEI. Variable domain in full (rest from reference TRBV2 and TRBJ1-3): EPEVTQTPSHQVTQMGQEVILRCVPISNHLYFYWYRQILGQKVEFLVSFYNNEISEKSEIFDDQFSVERPDGSNFTLKIRSTKLEDSAMYFCASREGAGNTIYFGEGSWLTVV.

The rearrangement joins TRBV11-2 to TRBJ2-7; D not certain. V lost 5 bases and J 6 bases, leaving 20 bases between the germline ends. The CDR3 totals 15 residues. Germline V gives CDR1 SGHAT, CDR2 FQNNGV. The CDR3 is CASSPQLGSPLEQYF. The CDR3 coding sequence is TGTGCCAGCAGCCCCCAGCTAGGTTCTCCGCTCGAGCAGTACTTC.

The chain couples TRBV5-5 to TRBJ2-1; 7 bases fit TRBD2. Germline V gene sequence: CDR1 SGHKS, CDR2 YYEKEE (reference sequence). The CDR3 totals 16 residues. Trimming removed 0 bases from V and 4 bases from J; junction bases left unmatched: 7. CDR3 bases: TGTGCCAGCAGCTTGGAAGGCGGGAGCTTTTACAATGAGCAGTTCTTC. This encodes CASSLEGGSFYNEQFF.

The chain has TRBV5-5 and TRBJ1-3; TRBD1 aligns across 7 bases. The V and J ends lost 1 base and 3 bases, in that order; junction bases with no gene match: 1. Germline CDR1 reads SGHKS; CDR2 reads YYEKEE (reference sequence). The CDR3 length is 14 residues. The CDR3 region is CASSLTGDGNTIYF. CDR3 nucleotides: TGTGCCAGCAGCTTGACAGGGGATGGAAACACCATATATTTT.

This chain connects TRBV11-2 to TRBJ1-3, with no clear D. This CDR3 comprises 16 residues. CDR1 is SGHAT, CDR2 FQNNGV, per germline. With 5 bases removed from V and 4 bases from J, the gap between germline ends came to 18 bases. CDR3 region: CASSPFPPGGGNTIYF. The DNA for the CDR3 is TGTGCCAGCAGCCCGTTTCCCCCAGGCGGGGGAAACACCATATATTTT. The full variable domain, with the rest looked up from reference TRBV11-2 and TRBJ1-3, is EAGVAQSPRYKIIEKRQSVAFWCNPISGHATLYWYQQILGQGPKLLIQFQNNGVVDDSQLPKDRFSAERLKGVDSTLKIQPAKLEDSAVYLCASSPFPPGGGNTIYFGEGSWLTVV.

The V call is TRBV14, the J call TRBJ2-3; TRBD2 agrees at 14 bases. The CDR3 runs 16 residues. Germline assignment: CDR1 SGHDN and CDR2 FVKESK. Trimming took 4 bases from V and 7 from J; bases not matched to a gene: 7. DNA of the CDR3: TGTGCCAGCAGCCCGGCCGGACTAGCGGGAGGACATACGCAGTATTTT. Amino acids: CASSPAGLAGGHTQYF.

The chain recombines TRBV5-4 with TRBJ2-1, with a possible D match to TRBD2 (6 bases). The germline gives CDR1 SGHNT, CDR2 YYREEE (reference sequence). There are 14 residues in the CDR3. Deletions cut 7 bases from V and 2 bases from J, with 13 bases between. CDR3 region: CASYLRGTYNEQFF. CDR3 coding DNA: TGTGCCAGCTATTTACGGGGGACCTACAATGAGCAGTTCTTC.

The count of this clone is one. The rearrangement uses TRBV18 and TRBJ2-7; D ambiguous. The germline V and J ends were trimmed by 2 bases and 3 bases, with 11 bases remaining between them. The germline V gene encodes CDR1 KGHSH and CDR2 LQKENI. The CDR3 totals 14 residues. The CDR3 DNA is TGTGCCAGCTCACCAAAACAGCTTTACTACGAGCAGTACTTC. It codes for CASSPKQLYYEQYF.

The rearrangement uses TRBV4-2 and TRBJ1-1; TRBD1 matches at 8 bases. Germline V gene data show CDR1 as LGHNA and CDR2 as YNFKEQ. V was clipped by 4 bases and J by 0 bases; unmatched bases: 16. The CDR3 has 19 residues. In nucleotides, the CDR3 is TGTGCCAGCAGCCCCAGGACAGGGCGCGGCATTCGCATGAACACTGAAGCTTTCTTT. It yields the protein CASSPRTGRGIRMNTEAFF.

The chain links TRBV20-1 to TRBJ2-1; D call uncertain. Between the trimmed V and J ends, which lost 3 bases and 10 bases, there was a span of 7 bases. The germline V gene encodes CDR1 DFQATT and CDR2 SNEGSKA (reference sequence). The CDR3 totals 10 residues. CDR3 DNA: TGCAGTGCTAGTCCCGGGGAGCAGTTCTTC. Translated, it gives CSASPGEQFF.

This clone was counted a single time. V is TRBV11-2 and J is TRBJ2-6; TRBD2 is a possible D gene (7 bases). The CDR3 sequence is 16 residues long. Trimming left V 5 bases short and J 4 bases short, with 15 bases between. The V gene's germline CDR1 is SGHAT and CDR2 FQNNGV. The CDR3 DNA is TGTGCCAGCAGCATTGGGAGGGGGGGAGGGGCCAACGTCCTGACTTTC. Translated, it gives CASSIGRGGGANVLTF.

The chain employs TRBV21-1 and TRBJ2-7; the D call in the table, TRBD1, was not verified against the DNA. TRBV21-1 is a listed pseudogene. The CDR3 spans 19 residues. CDR3 in amino acids: CASSPTGTGGASSPEEQYF. The CDR3 region has the DNA TGTGCCAGCAGCCCTACCGGGACAGGGGGCGCATCATCCCCGGAAGAGCAGTACTTC.

The chain has TRBV28 and TRBJ2-5; 8 nucleotides match TRBD2. V lost 6 bases and J lost 5; bases outside the gene matches: 5. CDR1 is MDHEN and CDR2 is SYDVKM in the germline V gene. The CDR3 is made up of 13 amino acids. The CDR3 DNA reads TGTGCCAGCAGGACGGGAGGGCCTGAGACCCAGTACTTC. It encodes CASRTGGPETQYF.

V is TRBV28 and J is TRBJ1-2; 12 bases fit TRBD1. CDR3 length: 15 residues. The V and J ends lost 8 bases and 8 bases, in that order; junction bases with no gene match: 12. Germline-derived CDR1 and CDR2 are MDHEN and SYDVKM. The CDR3 nucleotides read TGTGCCAGCCAAAAGCCGGGACAGGGGGCGCGAGGCTACACCTTC. Its protein is CASQKPGQGARGYTF.

This clone showed up just once. V and J are TRBV9 and TRBJ2-2; perhaps TRBD1 as D (5 bases). The CDR3 totals 16 residues. The V and J ends lost 3 bases and 0 bases respectively, with 12 bases between them. The germline CDR1 and CDR2 sequences are SGDLS and YYNGEE. The CDR3 nucleotides read TGTGCCAGCAGCGCCAGGGCGCACTCGAACACCGGGGAGCTGTTTTTT. It is translated as CASSARAHSNTGELFF.

V gene TRBV9 combines with J gene TRBJ2-3, with D hard to call. CDR3 length: 13 residues. The germline V gene has CDR1 SGDLS and CDR2 YYNGEE. The germline V and J ends were trimmed by 0 bases and 4 bases, with 6 bases remaining between them. The CDR3 region is CASSVGLADTQYF. In DNA form, the CDR3 reads TGTGCCAGCAGCGTAGGCCTAGCAGATACGCAGTATTTT.

This chain links TRBV7-2 with TRBJ1-4; TRBD1 agrees at 9 bases. Per germline, CDR1 SGHTA and CDR2 FQGNSA. V trimming: 5 bases; J trimming: 3 bases; junction bases outside the gene matches: 4. This CDR3 has 15 amino acids. CDR3 sequence: CASSRRTGANEKLFF. Written as DNA, the CDR3 is TGTGCCAGCAGCAGAAGGACAGGGGCTAATGAAAAACTGTTTTTT.

V usage is TRBV4-2 and J usage is TRBJ2-1; 9 bases fit TRBD2. Looked up from germline, CDR1 is LGHNA and CDR2 is YNFKEQ. The CDR3 covers 18 residues. Trimming cost V 0 bases and J 7 bases; bases outside gene matches: 13. CDR3 DNA sequence: TGTGCCAGCAGCCAAGATGGTAATAGCGGGAGACTTAAAAATGAGCAGTTCTTC. It translates to CASSQDGNSGRLKNEQFF.